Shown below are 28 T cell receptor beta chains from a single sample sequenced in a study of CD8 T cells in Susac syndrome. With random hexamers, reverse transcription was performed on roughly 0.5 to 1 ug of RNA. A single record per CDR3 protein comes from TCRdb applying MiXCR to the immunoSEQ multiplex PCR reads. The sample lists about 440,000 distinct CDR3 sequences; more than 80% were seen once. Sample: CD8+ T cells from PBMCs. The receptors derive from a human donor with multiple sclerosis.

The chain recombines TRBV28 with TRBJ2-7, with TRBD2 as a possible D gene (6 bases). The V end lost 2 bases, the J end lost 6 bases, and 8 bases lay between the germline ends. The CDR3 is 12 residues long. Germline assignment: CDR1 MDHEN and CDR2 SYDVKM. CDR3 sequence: CASSLPGVEQYF. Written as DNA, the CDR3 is TGTGCCAGCAGTTTACCGGGGGTCGAGCAGTACTTC.

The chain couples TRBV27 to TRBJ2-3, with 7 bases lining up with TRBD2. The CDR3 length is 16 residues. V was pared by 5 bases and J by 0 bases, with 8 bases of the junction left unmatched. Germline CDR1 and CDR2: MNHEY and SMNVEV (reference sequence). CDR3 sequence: CASSPLSGFSTDTQYF. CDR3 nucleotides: TGTGCCAGCAGTCCCCTTAGCGGGTTTAGCACAGATACGCAGTATTTT.

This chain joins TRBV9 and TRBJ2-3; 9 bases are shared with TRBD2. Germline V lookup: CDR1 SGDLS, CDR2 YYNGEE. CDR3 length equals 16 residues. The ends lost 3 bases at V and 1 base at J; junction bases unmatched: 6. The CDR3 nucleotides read TGTGCCAGCAGCGACGGACTAGCGCCTCGCACAGATACGCAGTATTTT. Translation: CASSDGLAPRTDTQYF.

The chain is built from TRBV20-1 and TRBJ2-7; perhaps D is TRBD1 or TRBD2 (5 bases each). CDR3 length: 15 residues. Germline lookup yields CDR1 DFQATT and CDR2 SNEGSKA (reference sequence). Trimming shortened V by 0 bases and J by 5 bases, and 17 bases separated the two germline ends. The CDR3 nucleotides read TGCAGTGCTAGAGATTATTTCGGGACGTCCGACGAGCAGTACTTC. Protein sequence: CSARDYFGTSDEQYF.

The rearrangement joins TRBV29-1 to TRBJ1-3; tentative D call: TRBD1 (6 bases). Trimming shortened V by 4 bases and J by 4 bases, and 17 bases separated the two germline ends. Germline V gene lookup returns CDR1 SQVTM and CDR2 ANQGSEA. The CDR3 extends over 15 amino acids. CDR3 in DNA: TGCAGCGTTGTCGGGTCCGGGGGGCTCGGAAACACCATATATTTT. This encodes CSVVGSGGLGNTIYF.

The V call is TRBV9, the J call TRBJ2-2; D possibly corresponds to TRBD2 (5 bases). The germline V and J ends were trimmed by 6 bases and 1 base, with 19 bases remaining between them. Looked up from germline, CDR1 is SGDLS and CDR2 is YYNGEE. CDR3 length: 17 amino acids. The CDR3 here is CASTGYRDHGNTGELFF. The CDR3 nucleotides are TGTGCCAGCACGGGGTATCGGGATCATGGGAACACCGGGGAGCTGTTTTTT.

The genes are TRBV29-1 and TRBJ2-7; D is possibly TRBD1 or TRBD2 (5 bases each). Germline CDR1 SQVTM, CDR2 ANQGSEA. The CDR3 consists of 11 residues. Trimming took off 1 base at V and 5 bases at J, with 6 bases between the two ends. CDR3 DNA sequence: TGCAGCGTTGAAGGGGACCACGAGCAGTACTTC. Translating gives CSVEGDHEQYF.

The CDR3 loop is CASSDGYEQFF. The CDR3 region has the DNA TGCGCCAGCAGTGACGGCTATGAGCAGTTCTTC. The chain employs TRBV10-1 and TRBJ2-1; no clear D. The CDR3 consists of 11 residues. Per the germline V gene, CDR1 is WNHNN and CDR2 is SYGVQD (reference sequence). The V and J ends lost 3 bases and 8 bases respectively, with 5 bases between them.

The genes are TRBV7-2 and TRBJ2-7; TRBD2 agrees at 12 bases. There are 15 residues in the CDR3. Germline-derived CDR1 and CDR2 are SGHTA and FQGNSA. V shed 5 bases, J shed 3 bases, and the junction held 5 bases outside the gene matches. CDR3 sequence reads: CASSQLAGGSYEQYF. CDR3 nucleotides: TGTGCCAGCAGCCAACTAGCGGGAGGTAGCTACGAGCAGTACTTC. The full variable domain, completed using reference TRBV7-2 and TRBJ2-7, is GAGVSQSPSNKVTEKGKDVELRCDPISGHTALYWYRQSLGQGLEFLIYFQGNSAPDKSGLPSDRFSAERTGGSVSTLTIQRTQQEDSAVYLCASSQLAGGSYEQYFGPGTRLTVT.

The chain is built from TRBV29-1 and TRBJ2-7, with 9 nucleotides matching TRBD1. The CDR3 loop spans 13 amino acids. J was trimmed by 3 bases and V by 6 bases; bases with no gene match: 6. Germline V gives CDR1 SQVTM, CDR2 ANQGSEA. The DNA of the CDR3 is TGCAGCGTAGGGACAGGGCAAGTCTACGAGCAGTACTTC. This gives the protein CSVGTGQVYEQYF.

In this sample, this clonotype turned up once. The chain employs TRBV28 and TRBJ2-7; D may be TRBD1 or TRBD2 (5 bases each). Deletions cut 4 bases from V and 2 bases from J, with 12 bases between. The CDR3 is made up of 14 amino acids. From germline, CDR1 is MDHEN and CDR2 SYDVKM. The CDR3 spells CASSSPMGAYEQYF. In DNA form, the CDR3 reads TGTGCCAGCAGTTCCCCCATGGGGGCCTACGAGCAGTACTTC.

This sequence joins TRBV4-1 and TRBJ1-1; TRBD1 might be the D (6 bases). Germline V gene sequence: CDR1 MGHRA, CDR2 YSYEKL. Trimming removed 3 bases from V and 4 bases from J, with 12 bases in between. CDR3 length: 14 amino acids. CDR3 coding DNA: TGCGCCAGCAGCCACGGACGGGGGCCCACTGAAGCTTTCTTT. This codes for CASSHGRGPTEAFF.

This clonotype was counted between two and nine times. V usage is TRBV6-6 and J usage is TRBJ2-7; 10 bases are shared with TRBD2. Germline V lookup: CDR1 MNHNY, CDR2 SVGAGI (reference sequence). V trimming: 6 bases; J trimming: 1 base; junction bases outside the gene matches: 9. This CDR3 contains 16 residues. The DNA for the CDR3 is TGTGCCAGCAGCCCCCTAGCGGGGGACTTTTCCTACGAGCAGTACTTC. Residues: CASSPLAGDFSYEQYF.

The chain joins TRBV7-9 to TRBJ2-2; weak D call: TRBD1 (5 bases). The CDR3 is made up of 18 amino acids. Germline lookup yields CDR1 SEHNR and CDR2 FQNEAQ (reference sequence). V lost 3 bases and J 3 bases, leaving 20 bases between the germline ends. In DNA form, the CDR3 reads TGTGCCAGCAGCTTGATTTTTAGGGGCATACAATACACCGGGGAGCTGTTTTTT. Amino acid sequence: CASSLIFRGIQYTGELFF. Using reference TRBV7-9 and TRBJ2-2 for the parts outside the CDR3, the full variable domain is DTGVSQNPRHKITKRGQNVTFRCDPISEHNRLYWYRQTLGQGPEFLTYFQNEAQLEKSRLLSDRFSAERPKGSFSTLEIQRTEQGDSAMYLCASSLIFRGIQYTGELFFGEGSRLTVL.

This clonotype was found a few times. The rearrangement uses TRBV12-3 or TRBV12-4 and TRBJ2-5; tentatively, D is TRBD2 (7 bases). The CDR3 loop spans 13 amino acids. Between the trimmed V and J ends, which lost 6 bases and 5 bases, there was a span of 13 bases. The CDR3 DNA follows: TGTGCCAGCAGGTCAGGGGAGGGGGAGACCCAGTACTTC. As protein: CASRSGEGETQYF.

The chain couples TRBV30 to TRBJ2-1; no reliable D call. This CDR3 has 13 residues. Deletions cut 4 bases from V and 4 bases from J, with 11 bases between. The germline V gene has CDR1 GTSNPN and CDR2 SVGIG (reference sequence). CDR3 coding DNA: TGTGCCTGGACTGCGAGCGAGTACAATGAGCAGTTCTTC. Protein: CAWTASEYNEQFF.

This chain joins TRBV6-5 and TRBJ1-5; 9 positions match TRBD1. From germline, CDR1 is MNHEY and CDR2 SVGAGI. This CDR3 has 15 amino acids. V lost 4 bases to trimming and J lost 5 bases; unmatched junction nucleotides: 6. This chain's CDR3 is CASSFWTGADQPQHF. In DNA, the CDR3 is TGTGCCAGCAGTTTTTGGACAGGGGCCGATCAGCCCCAGCATTTT.

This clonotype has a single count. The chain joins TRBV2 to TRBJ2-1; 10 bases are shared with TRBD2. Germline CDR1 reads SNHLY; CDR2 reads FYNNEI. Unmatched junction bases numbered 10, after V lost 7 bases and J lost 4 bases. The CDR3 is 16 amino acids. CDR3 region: CASTGGAGGVYNEQFF. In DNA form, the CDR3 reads TGTGCCAGCACCGGAGGAGCGGGGGGGGTTTACAATGAGCAGTTCTTC.

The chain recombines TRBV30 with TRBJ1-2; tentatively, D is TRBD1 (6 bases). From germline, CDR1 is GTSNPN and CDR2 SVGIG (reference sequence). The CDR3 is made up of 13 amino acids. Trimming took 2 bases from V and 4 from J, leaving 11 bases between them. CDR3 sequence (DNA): TGTGCCTGGAGTCCCCCGGACAGCTATGGCTACACCTTC. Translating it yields CAWSPPDSYGYTF.

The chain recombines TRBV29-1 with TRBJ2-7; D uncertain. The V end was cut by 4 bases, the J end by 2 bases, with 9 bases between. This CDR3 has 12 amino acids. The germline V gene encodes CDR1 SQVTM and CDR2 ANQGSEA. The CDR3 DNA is TGCAGCGTTGTGGACGGACCCTACGAGCAGTACTTC. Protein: CSVVDGPYEQYF.

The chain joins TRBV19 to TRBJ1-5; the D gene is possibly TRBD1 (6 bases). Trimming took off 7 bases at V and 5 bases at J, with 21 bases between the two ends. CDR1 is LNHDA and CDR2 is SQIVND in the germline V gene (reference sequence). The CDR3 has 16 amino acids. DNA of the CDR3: TGTGCCAGTAATCGACTCGAGGGGACATCCGATCAGCCCCAGCATTTT. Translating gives CASNRLEGTSDQPQHF.

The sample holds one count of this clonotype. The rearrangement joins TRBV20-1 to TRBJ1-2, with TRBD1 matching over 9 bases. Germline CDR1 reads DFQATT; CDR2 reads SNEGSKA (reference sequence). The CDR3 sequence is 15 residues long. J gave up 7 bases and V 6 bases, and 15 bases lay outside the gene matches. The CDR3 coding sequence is TGCAGTGCGCTGCGGGACAGGGATACCCTAGGTGGCTACACCTTC. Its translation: CSALRDRDTLGGYTF.

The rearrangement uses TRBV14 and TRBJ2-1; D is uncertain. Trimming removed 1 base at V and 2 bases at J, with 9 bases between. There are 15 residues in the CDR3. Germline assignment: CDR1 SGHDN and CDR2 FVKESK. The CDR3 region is CASSQGPAAYNEQFF. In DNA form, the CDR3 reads TGTGCCAGCAGCCAAGGGCCCGCCGCCTACAATGAGCAGTTCTTC.

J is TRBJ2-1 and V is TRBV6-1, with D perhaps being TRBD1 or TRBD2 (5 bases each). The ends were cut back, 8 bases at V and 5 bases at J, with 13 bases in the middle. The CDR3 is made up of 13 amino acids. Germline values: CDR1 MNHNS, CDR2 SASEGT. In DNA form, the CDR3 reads TGTGCCAGCGGATGGGACGGAGACAATGAGCAGTTCTTC. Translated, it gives CASGWDGDNEQFF.

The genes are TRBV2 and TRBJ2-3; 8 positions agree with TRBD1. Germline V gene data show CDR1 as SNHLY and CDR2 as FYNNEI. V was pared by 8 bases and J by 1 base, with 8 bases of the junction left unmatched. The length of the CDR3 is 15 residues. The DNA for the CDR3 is TGTGCCAGCCCGAGGGACAGGCGAGGCACAGATACGCAGTATTTT. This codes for CASPRDRRGTDTQYF.

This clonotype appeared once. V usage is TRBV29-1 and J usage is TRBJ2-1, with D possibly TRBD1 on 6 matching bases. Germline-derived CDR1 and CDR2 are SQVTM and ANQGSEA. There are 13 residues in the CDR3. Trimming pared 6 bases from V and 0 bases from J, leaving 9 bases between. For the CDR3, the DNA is TGCAGCGTAACCAGGGGCTCCTACAATGAGCAGTTCTTC. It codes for CSVTRGSYNEQFF.

In DNA form, the CDR3 reads TGTGCCAGCAGTTACTCTCTAGGCGGGGGGCAACAAGAGACCCAGTACTTC. This translates into CASSYSLGGGQQETQYF. The chain links TRBV6-5 to TRBJ2-5; 8 bases fit TRBD2. The germline CDR1 and CDR2 sequences are MNHEY and SVGAGI. CDR3 length equals 17 residues. J was trimmed by 2 bases and V by 0 bases; bases with no gene match: 8.

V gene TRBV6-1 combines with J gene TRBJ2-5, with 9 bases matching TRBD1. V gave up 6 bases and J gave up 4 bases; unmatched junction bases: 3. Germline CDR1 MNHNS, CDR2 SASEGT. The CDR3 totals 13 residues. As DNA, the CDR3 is TGTGCCAGCAGCCTGGGACAGGGAGAGACCCAGTACTTC. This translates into CASSLGQGETQYF.